The T cell receptor beta chain described here comes from a study of T cell repertoires in cytomegalovirus infection (dated by TCRdb to between 2019 and 2020). Study-wide context: Because public TCR beta signatures pointed to carriage of CMV infection together with the matching HLA type, the HLA type of each donor mattered for the analysis. What the authors observed across the whole study: In the ex vivo response, HLA-C-restricted CMV-specific TCR beta clonotypes were dominant, and in two of eight donors the single most frequent clonotype came from this HLA-C-restricted group. Carriers of CMV infection plus the relevant HLA type were discriminated by the cumulative frequency of public TCR beta family members in the study cohort and in an independent roughly 340-donor cohort.

This clonotype was counted a few times. The antigen it binds to is not known. Base quality data are lacking; no much larger clone is found one base away. These reads were obtained on an Illumina HiSeq 1500. The raw public data were reprocessed by TCRdb itself: fastp quality trimming at Q25, MiXCR clonotype calling, in-frame beta chains only. Each entry is one CDR3 protein sequence, shown with its most common DNA and genes. The sample table holds hundreds of thousands of distinct CDR3 sequences, of which roughly a quarter were seen once. Jointly, the top ten make up approximately 8.2% of the sample. From the cysteine up to the phenylalanine, the CDR3 has a length of 11 residues. Only CDR3 DNA is held: 33 bases, read in frame from base 1. As encoded in the germline V gene (reference sequence), CDR1 is DFQATT while CDR2 is SNEGSKA. Trimming accounts for 5 bases at V and 8 bases at J, while the number of junction bases matched to no gene is 5.

Sequenced material: CD8+ T cells from PBMCs. The receptor comes from a human donor in good health (CMV status not recorded). Some clones in this sample may be carry-over from other donors' samples. This chain is built from TRBV20-1 and TRBJ1-2, with 7 central nucleotides matching TRBD1. In nucleotide form, the sequence is TGCAGTGCTTTCACAGGGGAAGGCTACACCTTC. Translated, it gives CSAFTGEGYTF.